The clone carrying this TCR beta chain appeared once. Its target is not known. Clones were read by immunoSEQ multiplex PCR, and TCRdb kept only the in-frame ones, dropping some. Here the sample spans about 100,000 clones, more than 90% being singletons. This entry comes from a study of siplizumab effects on memory and regulatory T cells. Findings and caveats of the study: Memory cells that were CD4+ and unstimulated gave rise to alloreactive sequences, which siplizumab significantly reduced. Roughly 75-96% of proliferating CD4+ or CD8+ clones lacked a naive or memory phenotype that could be assigned. A small minority of alloreactive clones were mapped to unstimulated subsets. Memory T cells appeared less diverse than naive cells, which seemed to contribute substantially to alloresponse.

There are 16 residues in the CDR3. V lost 0 bases, J lost 7 bases, and 6 bases stayed unmatched. Germline CDR1 SGHRS, CDR2 YFSETQ. The chain couples TRBV5-1 to TRBJ2-1; 11 bases align to TRBD2. The sample was CD4+ T cells sorted from blood. The TCR originated in a human donor in good health. The CDR3 loop reads CASSLGLAGGGNEQFF. CDR3 nucleotides: TGCGCCAGCAGCTTGGGGCTAGCGGGGGGCGGGAATGAGCAGTTCTTC.